This paragraph covers one T cell receptor beta chain sequence. J gave up 2 bases and V 4 bases, and 6 bases lay outside the gene matches. Germline CDR1 is SGDLS and CDR2 is YYNGEE. The CDR3 extends over 14 amino acids. Original methodology: Researchers report that nucleated cell counts were estimated from reference gene primer amplification. TCRdb keeps only in-frame clones here, not all; method: immunoSEQ multiplex PCR. V, J and clone size are those of that table, while D and trimming were read from the DNA. Of 50,000 to 75,000 clones detected, over 65% appear once; the ten largest clones hold roughly 20%. The record originates from a study of blood T cell repertoires in COVID-19. Across the whole study: The cDNA or gDNA used as material had been derived from T cells, B-cell-depleted T cells, or PBMCs.

The chain combines TRBV9 with TRBJ2-7; 7 bases line up with TRBD1. Source material: peripheral blood. This TCR came from a man older than 75 with active or convalescent COVID-19. The CDR3 nucleotides are TGTGCCAGCAGCCCTCCAACAGGGGCCTACGAGCAGTACTTC. This codes for CASSPPTGAYEQYF.